Below, 16 T cell receptor beta chains from the same sample are listed, as sequenced in a study of cytomegalovirus exposure and HLA in healthy donors. In the PCR, 60 Vbeta and 13 Jbeta primers were used. Data came from immunoSEQ multiplex PCR; TCRdb stores just in-frame clones and leaves some out. The table includes 200,000 to 250,000 clones, 82% detected once. The sample consisted of PBMCs. These receptors were collected from a woman between 35 and 50 years old in good health and CMV-seronegative.

The chain has TRBV2 and TRBJ2-7, with a weak D call TRBD2 (6 bases). This CDR3 region has 16 residues. V lost 6 bases, J lost 0 bases, and 18 bases lay in between. Germline V CDR1 and CDR2: SNHLY, FYNNEI. This CDR3 is CASSPVGGLSSYEQYF. The CDR3 bases are TGTGCCAGCAGCCCAGTGGGGGGTTTAAGCTCCTACGAGCAGTACTTC.

The chain combines TRBV13 with TRBJ2-5; D call uncertain. CDR1 is PRHDT, CDR2 FYEKMQ, per germline (reference sequence). Trimming took 2 bases from V and 1 from J, leaving 5 bases between them. This CDR3 region has 13 residues. Written as DNA, the CDR3 is TGTGCCAGCAGCTTACTCTTCCAAGAGACCCAGTACTTC. Protein sequence: CASSLLFQETQYF.

The J gene is TRBJ1-4, the V gene TRBV19; 8 bases are a match to TRBD1. CDR1 is LNHDA and CDR2 is SQIVND in the germline V gene (reference sequence). The CDR3 has 15 residues. V was pared by 2 bases and J by 6 bases, with 5 bases of the junction left unmatched. The CDR3 bases are TGTGCCAGTAGTATATTTGGACAGGGAGATGAAAAACTGTTTTTT. Translated: CASSIFGQGDEKLFF. Looking up the rest from reference TRBV19 and TRBJ1-4 gives the full variable domain: DGGITQSPKYLFRKEGQNVTLSCEQNLNHDAMYWYRQDPGQGLRLIYYSQIVNDFQKGDIAEGYSVSREKKESFPLTVTSAQKNPTAFYLCASSIFGQGDEKLFFGSGTQLSVL.

V gene TRBV18 combines with J gene TRBJ2-7; tentatively, D is TRBD1 (6 bases). Per germline, CDR1 KGHSH and CDR2 LQKENI. This CDR3 comprises 14 residues. V lost 3 bases and J 6 bases, leaving 15 bases between the germline ends. CDR3 sequence (DNA): TGTGCCAGCTCACCCCTCGGGGAAGGGGGCGAGCAGTACTTC. Protein product: CASSPLGEGGEQYF.

This chain uses TRBV19 with TRBJ2-3; TRBD1 is a possible D gene (6 bases). Germline assignment: CDR1 LNHDA and CDR2 SQIVND (reference sequence). The length of the CDR3 is 12 residues. The V and J ends lost 6 bases and 6 bases respectively, with 10 bases between them. In DNA, the CDR3 is TGTGCCAGTAGCACCAGGGGCGATACGCAGTATTTT. It translates to CASSTRGDTQYF.

This clone was observed a single time. This sequence joins TRBV4-2 and TRBJ1-1; D is ambiguous. There are 13 residues in the CDR3. Germline V gives CDR1 LGHNA, CDR2 YNFKEQ. Trimming took 1 base from V and 6 from J, leaving 9 bases between them. Here the CDR3 reads CASSQVAAAEAFF. The CDR3 DNA is TGTGCCAGCAGCCAAGTGGCGGCGGCTGAAGCTTTCTTT.

The V call is TRBV13, the J call TRBJ2-5; D possibly corresponds to TRBD2 (6 bases). V was trimmed by 0 bases and J by 7 bases, leaving 12 bases between them. In germline, CDR1 is PRHDT, CDR2 FYEKMQ (reference sequence). The CDR3 consists of 14 residues. The DNA of the CDR3 is TGTGCCAGCAGCTTAGGCTGGGACTCAGCGACCCAGTACTTC. Translating gives CASSLGWDSATQYF.

The V gene is TRBV28, the J gene TRBJ2-7; D is perhaps TRBD2 (5 bases). Trimming removed 4 bases at V and 6 bases at J, with 19 bases between. The germline V gene encodes CDR1 MDHEN and CDR2 SYDVKM. The CDR3 totals 15 residues. The CDR3 DNA is TGTGCCAGCAGTTCCCCTCGGGGTTTTCGAAGCGAGCAGTACTTC. This sequence encodes CASSSPRGFRSEQYF.

V and J are TRBV7-9 and TRBJ2-1; D not resolved. There are 14 residues in the CDR3. V was pared by 3 bases and J by 6 bases, with 12 bases between. Germline V gene lookup returns CDR1 SEHNR and CDR2 FQNEAQ (reference sequence). Written as DNA, the CDR3 is TGTGCCAGCAGCTTCGAGGTCCAAAGCAATGAGCAGTTCTTC. Residues: CASSFEVQSNEQFF.

V and J are TRBV19 and TRBJ2-2; 9 bases map to TRBD1. There are 17 residues in the CDR3. Germline V gene data show CDR1 as LNHDA and CDR2 as SQIVND (reference sequence). After removal of 3 bases from V and 5 bases from J, the junction contained 10 bases not matched to a gene. The DNA of the CDR3 is TGTGCCAGTAGTATTTTAACGGGACAGGGTTGGACCGGGGAGCTGTTTTTT. Translated, it gives CASSILTGQGWTGELFF.

The gene calls are TRBV10-3 and TRBJ1-5; no reliable D call. Germline CDR1 ENHRY, CDR2 SYGVKD. V lost 4 bases, J lost 0 bases, and 7 bases lay in between. This CDR3 region has 14 residues. CDR3: CAISVQISNQPQHF. Here the CDR3 DNA reads TGTGCCATCAGTGTGCAGATTAGCAATCAGCCCCAGCATTTT.

The chain carries TRBV7-2 and TRBJ2-5; the match to TRBD1 covers 7 bases. Per germline, CDR1 SGHTA and CDR2 FQGNSA. This CDR3 has 15 residues. Unmatched junction bases numbered 14, after V lost 4 bases and J lost 9 bases. CDR3 bases: TGTGCCAGCAGCTATTTGGACAGGCCGACCGGGCCCCAGTACTTC. It specifies CASSYLDRPTGPQYF.

The V and J genes are TRBV5-5 and TRBJ1-2; no firm D call. CDR3 length equals 13 residues. CDR1 is SGHKS, CDR2 YYEKEE, per germline (reference sequence). V was pared by 2 bases and J by 6 bases, with 11 bases between. The chain's CDR3 is CASSFYDGDGYTF. CDR3 in DNA: TGTGCCAGCAGCTTTTACGACGGAGATGGCTACACCTTC.

This clone came up once. This chain joins TRBV5-1 and TRBJ2-3; 7 bases agree with TRBD2. This CDR3 is built from 15 residues. V was pared by 0 bases and J by 2 bases, with 3 bases of the junction left unmatched. CDR1 is SGHRS, CDR2 YFSETQ, per germline. CDR3 sequence (DNA): TGCGCCAGCAGCTTGGCCGGGACTAACACAGATACGCAGTATTTT. Amino acid sequence: CASSLAGTNTDTQYF.

CDR3 protein: CSATEPNTEAFF. CDR3 in DNA: TGCAGCGCCACTGAACCGAACACTGAAGCTTTCTTT. J is TRBJ1-1 and V is TRBV29-1, with D unresolved. The CDR3 is made up of 12 amino acids. Germline V gene lookup returns CDR1 SQVTM and CDR2 ANQGSEA. The V and J ends lost 7 bases and 1 base respectively, with 10 bases between them.

The rearrangement uses TRBV30 and TRBJ2-7; 7 bases are shared with TRBD1. The length of the CDR3 is 17 residues. Germline V CDR1 and CDR2: GTSNPN, SVGIG (reference sequence). V dropped 0 bases and J dropped 2; count of bases not matched to a gene: 13. The CDR3 loop reads CAWSVGSWTGKPYEQYF. The CDR3 bases are TGTGCCTGGAGTGTAGGGTCCTGGACAGGCAAACCCTACGAGCAGTACTTC.